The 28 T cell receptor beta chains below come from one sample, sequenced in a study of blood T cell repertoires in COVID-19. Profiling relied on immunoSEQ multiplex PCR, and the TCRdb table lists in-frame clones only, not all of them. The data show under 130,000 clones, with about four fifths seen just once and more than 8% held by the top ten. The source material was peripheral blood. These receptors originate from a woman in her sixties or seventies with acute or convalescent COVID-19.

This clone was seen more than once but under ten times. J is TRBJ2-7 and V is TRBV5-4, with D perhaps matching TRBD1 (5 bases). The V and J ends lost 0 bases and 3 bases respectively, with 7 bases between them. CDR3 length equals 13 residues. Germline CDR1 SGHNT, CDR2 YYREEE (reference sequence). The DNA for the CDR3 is TGTGCCAGCAGCTTGGTAGACAGCTACGAGCAGTACTTC. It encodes CASSLVDSYEQYF.

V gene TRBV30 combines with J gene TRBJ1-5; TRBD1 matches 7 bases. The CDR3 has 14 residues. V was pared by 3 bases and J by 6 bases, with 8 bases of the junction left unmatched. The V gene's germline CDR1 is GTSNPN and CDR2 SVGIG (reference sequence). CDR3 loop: CAWSLDRVVQPQHF. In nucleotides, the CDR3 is TGTGCCTGGAGCCTCGACAGGGTAGTTCAGCCCCAGCATTTT.

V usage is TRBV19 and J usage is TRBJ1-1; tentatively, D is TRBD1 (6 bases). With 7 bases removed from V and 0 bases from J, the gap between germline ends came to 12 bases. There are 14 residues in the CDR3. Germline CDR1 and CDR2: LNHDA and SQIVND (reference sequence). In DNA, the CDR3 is TGTGCCAGTACCCGGACAGACCTGAACACTGAAGCTTTCTTT. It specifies CASTRTDLNTEAFF.

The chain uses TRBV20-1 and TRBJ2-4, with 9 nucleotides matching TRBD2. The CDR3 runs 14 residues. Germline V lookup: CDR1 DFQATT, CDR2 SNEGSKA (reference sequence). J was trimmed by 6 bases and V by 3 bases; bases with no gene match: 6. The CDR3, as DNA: TGCAGTGCTAGTAATGCGGGAGGGCCAAACATTCAGTACTTC. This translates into CSASNAGGPNIQYF.

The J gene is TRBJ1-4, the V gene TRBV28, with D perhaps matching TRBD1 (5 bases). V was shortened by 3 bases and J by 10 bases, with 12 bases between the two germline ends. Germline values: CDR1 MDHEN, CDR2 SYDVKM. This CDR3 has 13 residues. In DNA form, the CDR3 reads TGTGCCAGCAGTTTCTTTTTGGGGGGAAAACTGTTTTTT. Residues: CASSFFLGGKLFF.

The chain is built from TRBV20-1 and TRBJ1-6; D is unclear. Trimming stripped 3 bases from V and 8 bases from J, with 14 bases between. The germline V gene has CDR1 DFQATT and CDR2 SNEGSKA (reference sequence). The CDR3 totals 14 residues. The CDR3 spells CSASGSPEDSPLHF. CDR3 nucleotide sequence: TGCAGTGCTAGTGGCTCCCCAGAGGATTCACCCCTCCACTTT.

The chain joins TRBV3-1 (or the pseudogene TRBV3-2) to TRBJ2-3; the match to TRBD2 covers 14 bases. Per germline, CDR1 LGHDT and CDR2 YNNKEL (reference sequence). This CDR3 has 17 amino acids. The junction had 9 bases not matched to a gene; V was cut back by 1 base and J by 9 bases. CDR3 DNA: TGTGCCAGCAGCCAAGCACCCGGGACTAGCGGGGGAAGAACGCAGTATTTT. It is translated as CASSQAPGTSGGRTQYF.

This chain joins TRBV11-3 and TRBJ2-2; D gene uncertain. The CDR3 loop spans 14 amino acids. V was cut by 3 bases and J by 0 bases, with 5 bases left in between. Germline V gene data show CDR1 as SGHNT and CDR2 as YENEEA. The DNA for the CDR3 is TGTGCCAGCAGCTTGAGCCCGAACACCGGGGAGCTGTTTTTT. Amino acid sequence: CASSLSPNTGELFF.

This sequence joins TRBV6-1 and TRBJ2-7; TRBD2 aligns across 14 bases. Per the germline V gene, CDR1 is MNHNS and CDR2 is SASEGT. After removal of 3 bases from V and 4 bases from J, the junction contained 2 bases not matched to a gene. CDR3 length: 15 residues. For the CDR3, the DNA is TGTGCCAGCAGTGATCGGACTAGCGGGAGGTACGAGCAGTACTTC. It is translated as CASSDRTSGRYEQYF.

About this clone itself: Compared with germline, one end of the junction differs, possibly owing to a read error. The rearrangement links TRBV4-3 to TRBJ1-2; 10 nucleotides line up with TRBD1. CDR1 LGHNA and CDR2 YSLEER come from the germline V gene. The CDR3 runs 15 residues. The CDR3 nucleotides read TGCGCCAGCAGCAAAGACAGGGGGCTAGGCTATGGCTACACCTTC. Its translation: CASSKDRGLGYGYTF.

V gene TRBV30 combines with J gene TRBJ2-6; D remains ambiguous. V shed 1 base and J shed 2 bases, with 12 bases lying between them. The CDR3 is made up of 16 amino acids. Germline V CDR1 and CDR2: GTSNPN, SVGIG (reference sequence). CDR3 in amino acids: CAWSAHTLAGANVLTF. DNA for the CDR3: TGTGCCTGGAGTGCCCACACGCTTGCTGGGGCCAACGTCCTGACTTTC.

The CDR3 reads CASSAPGRGAKNIQYF. CDR3 bases: TGTGCCAGTAGTGCCCCAGGGAGGGGGGCCAAAAACATTCAGTACTTC. The chain has TRBV19 and TRBJ2-4, with TRBD2 as a possible D gene (7 bases). CDR3 length: 16 amino acids. V was trimmed by 5 bases and J by 1 base, leaving 15 bases between them. Germline V gene lookup returns CDR1 LNHDA and CDR2 SQIVND (reference sequence).

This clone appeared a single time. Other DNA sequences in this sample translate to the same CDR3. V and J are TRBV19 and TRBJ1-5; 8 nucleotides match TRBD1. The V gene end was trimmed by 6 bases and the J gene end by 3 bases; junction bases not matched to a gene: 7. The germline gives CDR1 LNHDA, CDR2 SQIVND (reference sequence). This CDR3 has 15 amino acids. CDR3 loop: CASRSTGAVNQPQHF. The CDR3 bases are TGTGCCAGTAGATCGACAGGGGCGGTCAATCAGCCCCAGCATTTT.

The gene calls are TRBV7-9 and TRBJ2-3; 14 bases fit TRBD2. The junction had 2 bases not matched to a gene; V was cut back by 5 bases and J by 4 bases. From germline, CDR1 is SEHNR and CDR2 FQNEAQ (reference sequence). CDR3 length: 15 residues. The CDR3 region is CASSKTSGGADTQYF. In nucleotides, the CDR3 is TGTGCCAGCAGCAAGACTAGCGGGGGGGCAGATACGCAGTATTTT.

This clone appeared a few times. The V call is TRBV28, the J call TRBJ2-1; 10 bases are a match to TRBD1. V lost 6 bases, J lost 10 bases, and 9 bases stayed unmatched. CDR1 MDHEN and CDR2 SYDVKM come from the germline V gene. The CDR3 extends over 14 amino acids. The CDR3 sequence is CASRGGTGAREQFF. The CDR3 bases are TGTGCCAGCAGGGGAGGGACAGGGGCTCGAGAGCAGTTCTTC.

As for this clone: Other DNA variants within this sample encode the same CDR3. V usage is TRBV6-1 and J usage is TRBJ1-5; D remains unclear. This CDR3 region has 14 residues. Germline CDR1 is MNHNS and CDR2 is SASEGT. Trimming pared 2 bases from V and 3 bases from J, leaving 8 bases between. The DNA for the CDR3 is TGTGCCAGCAGTGAATCAGGATCCAATCAGCCCCAGCATTTT. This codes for CASSESGSNQPQHF.

The chain's CDR3 is CAIRTASDEPQHF. In DNA, the CDR3 is TGTGCCATCAGGACAGCATCTGATGAGCCCCAGCATTTT. V and J are TRBV10-3 and TRBJ1-5, with D possibly matching TRBD1 (5 bases). This CDR3 contains 13 residues. Germline V gives CDR1 ENHRY, CDR2 SYGVKD. The V end lost 6 bases, the J end lost 8 bases, and 14 bases lay between the germline ends.

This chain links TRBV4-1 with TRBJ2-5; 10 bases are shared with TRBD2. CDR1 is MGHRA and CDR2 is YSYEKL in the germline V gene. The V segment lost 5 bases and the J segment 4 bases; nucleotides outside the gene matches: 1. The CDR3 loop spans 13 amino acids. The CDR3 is CASSRLAGETQYF. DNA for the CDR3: TGCGCCAGCAGCAGACTAGCGGGAGAGACCCAGTACTTC.

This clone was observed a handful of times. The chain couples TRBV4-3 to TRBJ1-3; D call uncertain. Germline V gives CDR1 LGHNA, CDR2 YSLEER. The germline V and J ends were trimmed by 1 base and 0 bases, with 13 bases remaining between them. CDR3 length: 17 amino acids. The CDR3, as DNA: TGCGCCAGCAGCCAAGTTGTGGCCCGGAGCTCTGGAAACACCATATATTTT. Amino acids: CASSQVVARSSGNTIYF.

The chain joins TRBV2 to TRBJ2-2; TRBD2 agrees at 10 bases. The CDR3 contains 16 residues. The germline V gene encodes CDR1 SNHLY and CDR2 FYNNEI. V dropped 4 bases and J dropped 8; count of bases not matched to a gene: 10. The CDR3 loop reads CASSADPAGGPGELFF. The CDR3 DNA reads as TGTGCCAGCAGTGCAGATCCAGCGGGGGGGCCTGGGGAGCTGTTTTTT.

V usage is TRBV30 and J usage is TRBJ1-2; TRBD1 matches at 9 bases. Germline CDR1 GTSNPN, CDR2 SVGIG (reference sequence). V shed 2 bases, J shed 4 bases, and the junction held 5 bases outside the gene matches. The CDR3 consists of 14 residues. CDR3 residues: CAWSPDRGFYGYTF. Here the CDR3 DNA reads TGTGCCTGGAGTCCGGACAGGGGATTCTATGGCTACACCTTC.

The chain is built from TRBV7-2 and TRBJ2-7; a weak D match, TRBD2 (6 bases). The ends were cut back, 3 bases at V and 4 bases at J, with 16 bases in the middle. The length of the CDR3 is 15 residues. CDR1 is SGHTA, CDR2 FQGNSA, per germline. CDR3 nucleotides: TGTGCCAGCAGCTTGGGTCTAGCGCCTGATTACGAGCAGTACTTC. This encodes CASSLGLAPDYEQYF. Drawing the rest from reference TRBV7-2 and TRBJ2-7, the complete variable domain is GAGVSQSPSNKVTEKGKDVELRCDPISGHTALYWYRQSLGQGLEFLIYFQGNSAPDKSGLPSDRFSAERTGGSVSTLTIQRTQQEDSAVYLCASSLGLAPDYEQYFGPGTRLTVT.

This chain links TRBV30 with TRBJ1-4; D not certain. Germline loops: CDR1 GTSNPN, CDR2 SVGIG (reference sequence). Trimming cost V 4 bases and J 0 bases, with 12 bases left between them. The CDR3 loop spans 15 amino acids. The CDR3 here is CAWTGQLATNEKLFF. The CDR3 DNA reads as TGTGCCTGGACAGGTCAACTTGCAACTAATGAAAAACTGTTTTTT.

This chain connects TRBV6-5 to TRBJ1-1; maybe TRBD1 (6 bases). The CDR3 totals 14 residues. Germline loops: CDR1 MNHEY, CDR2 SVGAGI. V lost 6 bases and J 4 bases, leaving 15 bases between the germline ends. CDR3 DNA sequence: TGTGCCAGCAGCTTCGGACAGCCCGGCACTGAAGCTTTCTTT. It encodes CASSFGQPGTEAFF.

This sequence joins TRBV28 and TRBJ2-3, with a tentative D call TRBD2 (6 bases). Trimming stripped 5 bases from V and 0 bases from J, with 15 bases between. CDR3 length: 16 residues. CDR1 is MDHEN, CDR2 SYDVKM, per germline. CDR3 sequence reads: CASSISLAYSTDTQYF. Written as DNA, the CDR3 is TGTGCCAGCAGTATCTCCCTAGCGTATAGCACAGATACGCAGTATTTT.

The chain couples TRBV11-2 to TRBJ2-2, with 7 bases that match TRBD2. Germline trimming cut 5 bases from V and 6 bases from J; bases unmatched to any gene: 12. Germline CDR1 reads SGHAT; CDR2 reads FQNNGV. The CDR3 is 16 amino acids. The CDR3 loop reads CASSRPGLSQAGELFF. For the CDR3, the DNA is TGTGCCAGCAGCCGCCCGGGACTAAGTCAAGCCGGGGAGCTGTTTTTT.

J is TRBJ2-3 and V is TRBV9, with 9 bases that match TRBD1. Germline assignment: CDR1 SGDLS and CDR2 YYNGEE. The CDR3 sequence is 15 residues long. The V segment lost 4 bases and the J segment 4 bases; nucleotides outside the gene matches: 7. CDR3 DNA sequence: TGTGCCAGCAGCTCTCGGACAGGGGCATCAGATACGCAGTATTTT. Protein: CASSSRTGASDTQYF.

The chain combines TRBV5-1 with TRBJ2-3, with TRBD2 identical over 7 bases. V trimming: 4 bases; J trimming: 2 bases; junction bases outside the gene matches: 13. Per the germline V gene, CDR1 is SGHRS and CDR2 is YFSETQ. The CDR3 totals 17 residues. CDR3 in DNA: TGCGCCAGCAGCGTCGCCACTAGCGCGAGTAACACAGATACGCAGTATTTT. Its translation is CASSVATSASNTDTQYF.